This T cell receptor beta chain was recorded in a study of shared clonotypes between healthy human individuals. Study context: CD8 memory received one plate per donor, CD8 naive two, CD4 memory three and CD4 naive three. Regarding the study as a whole: Estimated clonotype richness was generally higher in naive than memory subsets.

For this clone: The antigen is unknown.

Assay used: immunoSEQ multiplex PCR; TCRdb lists only in-frame clones, some missing. This sample yields around 650,000 clones, of which about 95% are seen a single time; roughly 0.1% belongs to the top ten. CD45RO-negative cells were positively selected for CCR7, leaving out terminally differentiated effector memory CD45RA+ cells. Per germline, CDR1 MGHRA and CDR2 YSYEKL. Trimming took 3 bases from V and 0 from J, leaving 12 bases between them. CDR3 size: 15 residues. The sequenced sample was naive CD8+ T cells sorted from blood. V usage is TRBV4-1 and J usage is TRBJ2-7; possible D gene TRBD2, 6 bases. This TCR was sampled from a woman between 25 and 40 years old in good health. In nucleotides, the CDR3 is TGCGCCAGCAGCCACCGGGACTCGACCTCCTACGAGCAGTACTTC. It encodes CASSHRDSTSYEQYF.